This T cell receptor (beta chain) was retrieved from a study of blood T cells in healthy people across ages. Whole-study results and caveats: When one million T cells were used, diversity estimates were thought to be underestimates.

The V end was cut by 5 bases, the J end by 3 bases, with 11 bases between. The germline CDR1 and CDR2 sequences are SNHLY and FYNNEI. The CDR3 is made up of 14 amino acids. At least 6.5 million PBMCs were isolated per sample. Total RNA, at least 5.5 micrograms per sample, came from PBMCs. Worth noting for this clonotype: Its antigen remains unknown.

Together with a sample-barcoded 5' primer, a J-beta primer mix was included in a second PCR lasting about 6 to 11 cycles. Each cDNA molecule carried a tag from a template-switch adaptor that contained 12 random nucleotides. TCRdb itself ran the 5' RACE reads through MiXCR, one entry per CDR3 protein. The table shows 1.4 million to 1.5 million distinct CDR3 sequences, with about 43% occurring only once. This chain uses TRBV2 with TRBJ2-1, with D maybe TRBD2 (5 bases). The specimen was blood. The sequence derives from a woman aged 18-29 years in good health. CDR3 protein: CASSKFGDYNEQFF. Here the CDR3 DNA reads TGTGCCAGCAGTAAATTCGGGGACTACAATGAGCAGTTCTTC.